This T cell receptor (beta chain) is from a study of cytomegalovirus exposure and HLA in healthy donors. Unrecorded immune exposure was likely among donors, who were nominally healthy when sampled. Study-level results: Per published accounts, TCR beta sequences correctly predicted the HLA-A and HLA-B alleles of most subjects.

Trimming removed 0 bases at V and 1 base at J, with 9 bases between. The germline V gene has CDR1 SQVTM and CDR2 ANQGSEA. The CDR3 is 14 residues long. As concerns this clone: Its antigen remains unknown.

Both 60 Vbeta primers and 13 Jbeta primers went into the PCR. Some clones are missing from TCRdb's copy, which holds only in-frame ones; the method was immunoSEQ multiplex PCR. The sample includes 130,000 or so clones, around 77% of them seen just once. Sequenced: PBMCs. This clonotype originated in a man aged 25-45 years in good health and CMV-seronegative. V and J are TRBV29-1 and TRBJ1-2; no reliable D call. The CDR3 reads CSVEEVNFNYGYTF. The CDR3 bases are TGCAGCGTTGAAGAGGTCAACTTTAACTATGGCTACACCTTC.